The 6 T cell receptor beta chains below come from one sample, sequenced in a study of cytomegalovirus exposure and HLA in healthy donors (dated by TCRdb to about 2017). Libraries were built with the immunoSEQ multiplex PCR assay. For the multiplex PCR, a mixture combining 60 forward primers for TCR Vbeta segments and 13 reverse primers for TCR Jbeta segments was used. TCRdb obtained this table from immuneACCESS and retained in-frame rearrangements with V and J assigned. These tables miss some clones; where compared with another copy, unresolved V genes account for less than half of the shortfall, and the remainder is unexplained. For this sample the table gives about 200,000 clones, of which roughly 80% were detected only once. The ten largest make up roughly 0.4% of the sample. The source material was PBMCs. Every receptor here comes from a male donor in good health and CMV-seropositive.

V gene TRBV9 combines with J gene TRBJ2-1; the match to TRBD2 covers 7 bases. This CDR3 has 16 amino acids. The V gene end was trimmed by 3 bases and the J gene end by 7 bases; junction bases not matched to a gene: 13. Germline CDR1 is SGDLS and CDR2 is YYNGEE. The CDR3 nucleotides read TGTGCCAGCAGCGCTGCTAGCGGACTAACGGGGAATGAGCAGTTCTTC. Protein: CASSAASGLTGNEQFF.

The V call is TRBV19, the J call TRBJ1-4; 7 bases match TRBD1. Germline V gene sequence: CDR1 LNHDA, CDR2 SQIVND (reference sequence). CDR3 size: 12 residues. With 8 bases clipped from V and 8 bases from J, the junction kept 5 bases outside the gene matches. CDR3 bases: TGTGCCAGTTCAGGGGGGTACGAAAAACTGTTTTTT. It is translated as CASSGGYEKLFF.

This chain uses TRBV7-2 with TRBJ2-2; unclear D gene. CDR3 length: 13 residues. Trimming cost V 5 bases and J 8 bases, with 12 bases left between them. Germline assignment: CDR1 SGHTA and CDR2 FQGNSA. The CDR3 region is CASSTPMTGELFF. Written as DNA, the CDR3 is TGTGCCAGCAGCACCCCTATGACAGGGGAGCTGTTTTTT. The full variable domain, rest sourced from reference TRBV7-2 and TRBJ2-2, is GAGVSQSPSNKVTEKGKDVELRCDPISGHTALYWYRQSLGQGLEFLIYFQGNSAPDKSGLPSDRFSAERTGGSVSTLTIQRTQQEDSAVYLCASSTPMTGELFFGEGSRLTVL.

This clone came up a few times. The V gene is TRBV19, the J gene TRBJ2-7, with a tentative D call TRBD1 (5 bases). CDR1 is LNHDA and CDR2 is SQIVND in the germline V gene (reference sequence). The CDR3 runs to 14 residues. Deletions cut 1 base from V and 1 base from J, with 8 bases between. The CDR3 DNA is TGTGCCAGTAGTATAGCAGCAGGGTCCTACGAGCAGTACTTC. Protein sequence: CASSIAAGSYEQYF.

The genes are TRBV11-2 and TRBJ2-5; D is possibly TRBD1 (6 bases). Germline assignment: CDR1 SGHAT and CDR2 FQNNGV. This CDR3 contains 13 residues. V gave up 4 bases and J gave up 2 bases, with 8 bases separating them. The CDR3 loop reads CASSSGAQETQYF. The CDR3 nucleotides are TGTGCCAGCAGCTCAGGGGCGCAAGAGACCCAGTACTTC.

The chain is built from TRBV14 and TRBJ1-4; D is possibly TRBD1 (6 bases). The CDR3 spans 13 residues. Trimming cost V 3 bases and J 8 bases, with 10 bases left between them. The germline CDR1 and CDR2 sequences are SGHDN and FVKESK. CDR3 nucleotides: TGTGCCAGCAGCCAGGGACATAGCGAAAAACTGTTTTTT. This gives the protein CASSQGHSEKLFF.